Listed below are T cell receptor beta chains from one sample, sequenced in a study of shared clonotypes between healthy human individuals. Data came from immunoSEQ multiplex PCR; TCRdb stores just in-frame clones and leaves some out. The sample carries around 550,000 clones, 95% recorded once. Sequencing was done on a sample of naive CD8+ T cells sorted from blood. These receptors all stem from a woman aged 25 to 39 in good health. CDR3s include the opening cysteine and the closing phenylalanine or tryptophan. A D gene is named only where the DNA matches it firmly. Only part of the rows carry a size: once, few, many, or a class if the clone is expanded.

once	TRBV5-4	-	TRBJ2-5	TGTGCCAGCAGCTTGGGGACTGGGGCGACCCAGTACTTC	CASSLGTGATQYF
-	TRBV5-5	-	TRBJ2-7	TGTGCCAGCAGCTTGGTGCTAGCCTACGAGCAGTACTTC	CASSLVLAYEQYF
-	TRBV28	-	TRBJ2-7	TGTGCCAGCAGTTTGGCGGAAGGAGCCTACGAGCAGTACTTC	CASSLAEGAYEQYF
-	TRBV10-2	-	TRBJ2-7	TGCGCCAGCAGGGACCTCAGGGCGGTGTACGAGCAGTACTTC	CASRDLRAVYEQYF
-	TRBV5-4	TRBD1	TRBJ1-1	TGTGCCAGCAGCACTGGACAGGGAAACACTGAAGCTTTCTTT	CASSTGQGNTEAFF
-	TRBV27	TRBD1	TRBJ2-7	TGTGCCAGCGGACAGGGGCGCACCTACGAGCAGTACTTC	CASGQGRTYEQYF
-	TRBV20-1	-	TRBJ2-7	TGCAGTGCTTTACTAGTGGACGAGCAGTACTTC	CSALLVDEQYF
once	TRBV9	-	TRBJ2-3	TGTGCCAGCAGCGTAGCTCAGGCGGGATCGCAGTATTTT	CASSVAQAGSQYF
-	TRBV12-1	-	TRBJ2-5	TGTGCCAGCAGCCCCCCGATGCGAGCTAGCTACCCGCGGTGCGGGACCCAGTACTTC	CASSPPMRASYPRCGTQYF
-	TRBV9	TRBD2	TRBJ2-1	TGTGCCAGCAGCGTAAGCGGGAGGGCCACGGACAATGAGCAGTTCTTC	CASSVSGRATDNEQFF
once	TRBV6-6	-	TRBJ1-5	TGTGCCAGCAGTTACTCCGGGGGGGTTGGTCAGCCCCAGCATTTT	CASSYSGGVGQPQHF
once	TRBV29-1	-	TRBJ2-5	TGCAGCGTTGTGTGGGGGCCCAGCTACTTAAATAGATCACTAATATCCAGGGAGACCCAGTACTTC	CSVVWGPSYLNRSLISRETQYF
-	TRBV19	TRBD1	TRBJ2-5	TGTGCCAGTAGCTACGGACAGGGGGGAGAGCAGTACTTC	CASSYGQGGEQYF
-	TRBV7-9	TRBD2	TRBJ2-7	TGTGCCAGCAGCCGGACGGAAGGACTAGCTTACGAGCAGTACTTC	CASSRTEGLAYEQYF
-	TRBV28	TRBD1	TRBJ2-5	TGTGCCAGCAGTCGCGGACAGGGGATACTGGAGACCCAGTACTTC	CASSRGQGILETQYF
-	TRBV27	-	TRBJ2-7	TGTGCCAGCAGTTTATCTGAATGGGACGAGCAGTACTTC	CASSLSEWDEQYF
-	TRBV28	TRBD2	TRBJ2-7	TGTGCCAGCAGTTTCGGACTAGCGGTGTACGAGCAGTACTTC	CASSFGLAVYEQYF
-	TRBV6-6	-	TRBJ2-5	TGTGCCAGCAGCCGAGGTCGGGGGGCAAGGGAGACCCAGTACTTC	CASSRGRGARETQYF
-	TRBV2	TRBD2	TRBJ2-7	TGTGCCAGCAAGCGGGAGTTCGACGAGCAGTACTTC	CASKREFDEQYF
-	TRBV4-1	-	TRBJ2-7	TGCGCCAGCAGCCAAAGGCTAGCTTACGAGCAGTACTTC	CASSQRLAYEQYF
-	TRBV28	TRBD2	TRBJ2-7	TGTGCCAGCAGTTTTAGGGAGGGTCGGTACGAGCAGTACTTC	CASSFREGRYEQYF
few	TRBV19	TRBD1	TRBJ1-1	TGTGCCAGTAGTGTGACAGGGTTCGGGAGCACTGAAGCTTTCTTT	CASSVTGFGSTEAFF
-	TRBV5-8	-	TRBJ2-7	TGTGCCAGCAGCTACTCAGGTACACCCTACGAGCAGTACTTC	CASSYSGTPYEQYF
-	TRBV7-9	-	TRBJ2-1	TGTGCCAGCAGCTTCGGGGACTTAGAATACAATGAGCAGTTCTTC	CASSFGDLEYNEQFF
-	TRBV18	-	TRBJ1-2	TGTGCCAGCTCACCCGCCTGGACAGAGCCCTATGGCTACACCTTC	CASSPAWTEPYGYTF
-	TRBV27	TRBD2	TRBJ2-7	TGTGCCAGCAGCCTAGCGGGAGGTGCCTACGAGCAGTACTTC	CASSLAGGAYEQYF
-	TRBV4-1	-	TRBJ2-2	TGCGCCAGCAGCCTAGGCAGGGGCGTCACCGGGGAGCTGTTTTTT	CASSLGRGVTGELFF
-	TRBV9	-	TRBJ1-4	TGTGCCAGCAGCGTAGAAGGAGCTAGAGGGGAAAAACTGTTTTTT	CASSVEGARGEKLFF
once	TRBV30	-	TRBJ2-7	TGTGCCTCCAGTGGGGGTAGTTCCTACGAGCAGTACTTC	CASSGGSSYEQYF
-	TRBV5-6	-	TRBJ1-3	TGTGCCAGCAGCGAGGCAACAGGGCTCGGAAACACCATATATTTT	CASSEATGLGNTIYF
-	TRBV28	-	TRBJ2-7	TGTGCCAGCAGGTTAAATCTACGAGGGCAGGCAACCCCCTACGAGCAGTACTTC	CASRLNLRGQATPYEQYF
-	TRBV2	-	TRBJ1-2	TGTGCCAGCAACAGGGATGGCTACACCTTC	CASNRDGYTF
few	TRBV5-4	TRBD1	TRBJ1-1	TGTGCCAGCAGCTCCCGCGGGACAGGAGAAACTGAAGCTTTCTTT	CASSSRGTGETEAFF
once	TRBV7-6	-	TRBJ2-5	TGTGCCAGCAGCTTAGCTCCCGTCGCTAGCGAGTACCAAGAGACCCAGTACTTC	CASSLAPVASEYQETQYF
once	TRBV4-1	-	TRBJ2-7	TGCGCCAGCAGCCAAGATCCCCGGGGCGAGCAGTACTTC	CASSQDPRGEQYF
-	TRBV19	TRBD2	TRBJ2-7	TGTGCCAGTAGTATTGGAGTAGCGGGATTATCCCACGAGCAGTACTTC	CASSIGVAGLSHEQYF
-	TRBV28	TRBD1	TRBJ1-1	TGTGCCAGCAGGGACAGGGGTACTGAAGCTTTCTTT	CASRDRGTEAFF
-	TRBV5-4	-	TRBJ1-1	TGTGCCAGCAGCTTGGAAGGTCCCACTGAAGCTTTCTTT	CASSLEGPTEAFF
-	TRBV11-1	-	TRBJ2-7	TGTGCCAGCAGCTTAAGTGGGAGGCCTACCTCCTACGAGCAGTACTTC	CASSLSGRPTSYEQYF
-	TRBV5-1	-	TRBJ1-3	TGCGCCAGCAGCTTAGGCCTTGGAAACACCATATATTTT	CASSLGLGNTIYF
-	TRBV11-2	-	TRBJ1-1	TGTGCCAGCAGCTCCCTCGGGGAGGGAGTTTTCACTGAAGCTTTCTTT	CASSSLGEGVFTEAFF
-	TRBV11-3	-	TRBJ2-7	TGTGCCAGCAGCGCGGGTTACTCCTACGAGCAGTACTTC	CASSAGYSYEQYF
-	TRBV28	-	TRBJ1-1	TGTGCCAGCAGTCCGTTGGGGGTATACACTGAAGCTTTCTTT	CASSPLGVYTEAFF
-	TRBV7-9	TRBD2	TRBJ2-7	TGTGCCAGCAGCTTAGGGAGCGGGGGGCCCTCCTCCTACGAGCAGTACTTC	CASSLGSGGPSSYEQYF
-	TRBV13	TRBD1	TRBJ1-1	TGTGCCAGCAGCCCCGTGGGACAGGGCCCCACTGAAGCTTTCTTT	CASSPVGQGPTEAFF
-	TRBV11-3	-	TRBJ2-2	TGTGCCAGCAGCCCTTTAGGGGGAGACACCGGGGAGCTGTTTTTT	CASSPLGGDTGELFF
-	TRBV28	TRBD2	TRBJ2-1	TGTGCCAGCAACACGCTAGATGGCGGGAGGGACCTATCCTACAATGAGCAGTTCTTC	CASNTLDGGRDLSYNEQFF
-	TRBV5-1	-	TRBJ1-3	TGCGCCAGCAGCATGGACGTCGGAACAGGAAACACCATATATTTT	CASSMDVGTGNTIYF
-	TRBV11-2	-	TRBJ2-7	TGTGCCAGCAGCTTTCACTTCGGATACGAGCAGTACTTC	CASSFHFGYEQYF
-	TRBV10-2	TRBD2	TRBJ2-2	TGCGCCAGCAGTGATCGACTAGCGGGCACCGGGGAGCTGTTTTTT	CASSDRLAGTGELFF
-	TRBV27	-	TRBJ2-7	TGTGCCAGCAGTCCGGCGGGGCAGGGATTGAGCGAGCAGTACTTC	CASSPAGQGLSEQYF
-	TRBV27	-	TRBJ2-7	TGTGCCAGCAGTTTAATAAGCCCGGCGGGTTCCGAGCAGTACTTC	CASSLISPAGSEQYF
once	TRBV29-1	TRBD1	TRBJ2-5	TGCAGCGTTGGATGGGACAGGGCAGTGGGAGAGACCCAGTACTTC	CSVGWDRAVGETQYF
-	TRBV21-1	-	TRBJ2-4	TGTGCCAGCAGCAGTAGGGGACGATCGGCCAAAAACATTCAGTACTTC	CASSSRGRSAKNIQYF
-	TRBV30	-	TRBJ2-7	TGTGCCTCCGGACGCCAGAGCTCCTACGAGCAGTACTTC	CASGRQSSYEQYF